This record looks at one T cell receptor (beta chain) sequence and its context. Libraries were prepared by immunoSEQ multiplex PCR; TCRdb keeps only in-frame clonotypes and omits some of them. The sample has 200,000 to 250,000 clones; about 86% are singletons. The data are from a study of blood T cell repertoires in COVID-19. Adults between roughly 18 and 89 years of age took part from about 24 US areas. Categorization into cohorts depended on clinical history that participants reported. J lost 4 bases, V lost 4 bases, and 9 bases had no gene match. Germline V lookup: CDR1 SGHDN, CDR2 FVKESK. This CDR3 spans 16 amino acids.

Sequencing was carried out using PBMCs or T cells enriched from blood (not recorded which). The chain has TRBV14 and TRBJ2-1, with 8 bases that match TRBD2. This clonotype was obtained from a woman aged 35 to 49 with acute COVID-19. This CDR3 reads CASSPPGLGTYNEQFF. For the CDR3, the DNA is TGTGCCAGCAGCCCTCCGGGACTAGGAACATACAATGAGCAGTTCTTC.